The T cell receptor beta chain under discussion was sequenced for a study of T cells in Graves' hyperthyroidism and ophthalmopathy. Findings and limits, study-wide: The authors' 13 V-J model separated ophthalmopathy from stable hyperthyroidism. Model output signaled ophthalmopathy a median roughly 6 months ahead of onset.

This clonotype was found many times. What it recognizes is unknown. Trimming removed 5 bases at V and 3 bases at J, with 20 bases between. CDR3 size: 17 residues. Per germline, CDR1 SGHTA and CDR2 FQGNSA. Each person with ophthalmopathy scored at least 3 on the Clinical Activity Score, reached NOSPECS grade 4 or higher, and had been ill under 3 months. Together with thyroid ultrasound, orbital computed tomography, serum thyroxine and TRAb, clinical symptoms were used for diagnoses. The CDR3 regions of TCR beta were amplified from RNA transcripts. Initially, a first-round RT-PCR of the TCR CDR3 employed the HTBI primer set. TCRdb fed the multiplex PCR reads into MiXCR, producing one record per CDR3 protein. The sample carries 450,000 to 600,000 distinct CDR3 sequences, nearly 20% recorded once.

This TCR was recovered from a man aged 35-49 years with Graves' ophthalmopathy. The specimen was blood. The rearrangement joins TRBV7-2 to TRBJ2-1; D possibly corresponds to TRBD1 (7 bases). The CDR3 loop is CASSPGWGDSHYNEQFF. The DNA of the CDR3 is TGTGCCAGCAGCCCGGGGTGGGGGGACAGCCACTACAATGAGCAGTTCTTC.